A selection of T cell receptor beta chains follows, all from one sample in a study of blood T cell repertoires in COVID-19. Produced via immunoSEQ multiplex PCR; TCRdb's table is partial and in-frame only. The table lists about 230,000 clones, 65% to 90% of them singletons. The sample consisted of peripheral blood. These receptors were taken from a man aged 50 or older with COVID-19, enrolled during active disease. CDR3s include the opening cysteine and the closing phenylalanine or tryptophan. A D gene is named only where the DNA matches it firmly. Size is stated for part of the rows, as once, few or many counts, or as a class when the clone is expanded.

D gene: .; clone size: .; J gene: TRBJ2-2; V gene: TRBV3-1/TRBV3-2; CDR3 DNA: TGTGCCAGCAGCCCCGTCGCGGGACAGAAGGCGAACACCGGGGAGCTGTTTTTT; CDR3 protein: CASSPVAGQKANTGELFF
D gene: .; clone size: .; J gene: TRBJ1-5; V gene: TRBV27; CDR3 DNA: TGTGCCAGCAGTAGCAGCGCTAATCAGCCCCAGCATTTT; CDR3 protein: CASSSSANQPQHF
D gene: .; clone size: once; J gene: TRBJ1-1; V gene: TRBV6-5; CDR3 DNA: TGTGCCAGCAGTTCGCCCTCGGGGGTGTACACTGAAGCTTTCTTT; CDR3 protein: CASSSPSGVYTEAFF
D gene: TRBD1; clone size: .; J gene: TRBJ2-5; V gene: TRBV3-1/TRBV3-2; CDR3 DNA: TGTGCCAGCAGCCAAGATACCAGGCCAGGGGACAGGGGGCGCCAAGAGACCCAGTACTTC; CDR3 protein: CASSQDTRPGDRGRQETQYF
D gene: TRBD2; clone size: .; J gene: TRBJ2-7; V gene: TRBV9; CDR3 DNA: TGTGCCAGCAGCCTAGGTTTGGAGCTAGCGGGAGTCTCCTACGAGCAGTACTTC; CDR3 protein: CASSLGLELAGVSYEQYF
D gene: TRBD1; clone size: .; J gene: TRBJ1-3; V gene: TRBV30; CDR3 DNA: TGTGCCTGGAGGAGGACAGGGGCATCAGGAAACACCATATATTTT; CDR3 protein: CAWRRTGASGNTIYF
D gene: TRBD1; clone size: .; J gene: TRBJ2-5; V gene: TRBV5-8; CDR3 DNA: TGTGCCAGCAGCTTACCGGGACAGGGGATGGAGACCCAGTACTTC; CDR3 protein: CASSLPGQGMETQYF
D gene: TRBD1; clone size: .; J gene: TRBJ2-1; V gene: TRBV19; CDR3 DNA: TGTGCCAGTAGTATCTCGCGGGACAGGTTTTACAATGAGCAGTTCTTC; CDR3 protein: CASSISRDRFYNEQFF
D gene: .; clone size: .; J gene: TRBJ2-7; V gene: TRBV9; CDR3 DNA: TGTGCCAGCAGCGTAGGTCAGAACTACGAGCAGTACTTC; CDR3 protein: CASSVGQNYEQYF
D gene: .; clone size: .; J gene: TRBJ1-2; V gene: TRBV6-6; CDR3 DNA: TGTGCCAGCAGTCGACTATGGCAGGAAACTAACTATGGCTACACCTTC; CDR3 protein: CASSRLWQETNYGYTF
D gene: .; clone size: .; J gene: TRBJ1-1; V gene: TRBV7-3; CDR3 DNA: TGTGCCAGCAGCGTGACAAGGAACACTGAAGCTTTCTTT; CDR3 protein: CASSVTRNTEAFF
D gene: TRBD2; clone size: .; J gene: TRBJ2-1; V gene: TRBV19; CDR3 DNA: TGTGCCAGTAGTGGGGGGAGCGGGGTTTACAATGAGCAGTTCTTC; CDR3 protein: CASSGGSGVYNEQFF
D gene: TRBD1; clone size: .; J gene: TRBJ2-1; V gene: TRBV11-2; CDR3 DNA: TGTGCCAGCAGCTCCACGACAGGGGGATCGAGCGAGCAGTTCTTC; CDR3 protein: CASSSTTGGSSEQFF
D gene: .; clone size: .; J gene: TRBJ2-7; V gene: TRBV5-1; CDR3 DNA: TGCGCCAGCAGCTTGGTGGGCAGTTACGAGCAGTACTTC; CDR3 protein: CASSLVGSYEQYF
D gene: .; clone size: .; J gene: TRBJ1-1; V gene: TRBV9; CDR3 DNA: TGTGCCAGCAGCGTCAGGCCGAACACTGAAGCTTTCTTT; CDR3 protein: CASSVRPNTEAFF
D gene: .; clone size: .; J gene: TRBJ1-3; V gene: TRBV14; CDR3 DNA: TGTGCCAGCAGCCAAGTGGGCAGACCAAACACCATATATTTT; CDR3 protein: CASSQVGRPNTIYF
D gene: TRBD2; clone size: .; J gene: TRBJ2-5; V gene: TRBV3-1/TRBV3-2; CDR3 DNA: TGTGCCAGCAGCCAAGGGAAGATGGCGGGAGGGCCGAGGGAGACCCAGTACTTC; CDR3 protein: CASSQGKMAGGPRETQYF
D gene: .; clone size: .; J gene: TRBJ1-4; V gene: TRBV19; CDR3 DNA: TGTGCCAGTAGTATCCTCTCTAATGAAAAACTGTTTTTT; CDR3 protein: CASSILSNEKLFF
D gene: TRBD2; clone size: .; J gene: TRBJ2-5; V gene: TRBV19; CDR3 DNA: TGTGCCAGTAGTATGGGGACTAGCGGGGGCCCCACATCGGCCCAGTACTTC; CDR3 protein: CASSMGTSGGPTSAQYF
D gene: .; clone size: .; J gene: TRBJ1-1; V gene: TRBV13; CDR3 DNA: TGTGCCAGCAACCAAGGGGGGGGATACACTGAAGCTTTCTTT; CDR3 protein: CASNQGGGYTEAFF
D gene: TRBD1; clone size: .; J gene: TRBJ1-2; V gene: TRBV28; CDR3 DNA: TGTGCCAGCAGTTTATTGGTCAGGGGGAGAGCTGCTGGCTACACCTTC; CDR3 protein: CASSLLVRGRAAGYTF
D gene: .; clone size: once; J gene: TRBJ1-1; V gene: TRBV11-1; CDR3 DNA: TGTGCCAGCAGCTCCTCGGGGGGGGTGGCGAACACTGAAGCTTTCTTT; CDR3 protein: CASSSSGGVANTEAFF
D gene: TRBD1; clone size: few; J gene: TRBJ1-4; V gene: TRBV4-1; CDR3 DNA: TGCGCCAGCAGCCAAGATCTCGGGACAGGGACCGGGGGGGAAAAACTGTTTTTT; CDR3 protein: CASSQDLGTGTGGEKLFF
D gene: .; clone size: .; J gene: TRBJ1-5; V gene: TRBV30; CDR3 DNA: TGTGCCTGGAGGGAAACCGGGACACCCGTTGGGCCCCAGCATTTT; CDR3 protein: CAWRETGTPVGPQHF
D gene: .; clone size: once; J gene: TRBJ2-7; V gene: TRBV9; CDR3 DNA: TGTGCCAGCAGCGTAGACGTACAGGGTGGCTACGAGCAGTACTTC; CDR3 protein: CASSVDVQGGYEQYF
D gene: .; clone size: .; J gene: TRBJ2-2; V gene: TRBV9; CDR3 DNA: TGTGCCAGCAGCGTACTAGACACCGGGGAGCTGTTTTTT; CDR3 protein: CASSVLDTGELFF
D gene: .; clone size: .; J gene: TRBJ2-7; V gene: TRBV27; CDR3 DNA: TGTGCCAGCAGCCCCACCGGGACTCACTCCTACGAGCAGTACTTC; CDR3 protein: CASSPTGTHSYEQYF
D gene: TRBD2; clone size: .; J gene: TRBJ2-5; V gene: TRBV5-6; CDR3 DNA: TGTGCCAGCAGCTTGCCGGGGGGTCGTTCAGAGACCCAGTACTTC; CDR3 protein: CASSLPGGRSETQYF
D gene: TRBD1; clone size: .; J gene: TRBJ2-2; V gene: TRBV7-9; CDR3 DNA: TGTGCCAGCAGCTTAGGACAGGGGGCCACGAACACCGGGGAGCTGTTTTTT; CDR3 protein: CASSLGQGATNTGELFF
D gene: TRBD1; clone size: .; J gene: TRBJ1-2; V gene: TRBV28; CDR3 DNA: TGTGCCAGCAGAGCTACCGGGACAGACTATGGCTACACCTTC; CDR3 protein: CASRATGTDYGYTF
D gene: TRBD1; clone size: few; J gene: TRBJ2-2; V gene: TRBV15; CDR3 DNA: TGTGCCACCACACAGGGGTCCGGGGAGCTGTTTTTT; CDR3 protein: CATTQGSGELFF
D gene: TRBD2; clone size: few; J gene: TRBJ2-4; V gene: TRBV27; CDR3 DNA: TGTGCCAGCCAGACTAGCGGGAGGGCCTGGGGATTGGCCAAAAACATTCAGTACTTC; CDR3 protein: CASQTSGRAWGLAKNIQYF
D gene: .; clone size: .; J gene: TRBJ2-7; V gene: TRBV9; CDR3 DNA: TGTGCCAGCAGCCAGAACCCCAGTAGGGGTCGTGCCTACGAGCAGTACTTC; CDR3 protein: CASSQNPSRGRAYEQYF
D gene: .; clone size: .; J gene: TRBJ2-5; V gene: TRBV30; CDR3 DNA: TGTGCCTGGGAACAACAGTACCAAGAGACCCAGTACTTC; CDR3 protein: CAWEQQYQETQYF
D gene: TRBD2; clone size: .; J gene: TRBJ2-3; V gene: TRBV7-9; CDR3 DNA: TGTGCCAGCAGCTCTTTGGGGCTAGCGGGAAACACAGATACGCAGTATTTT; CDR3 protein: CASSSLGLAGNTDTQYF
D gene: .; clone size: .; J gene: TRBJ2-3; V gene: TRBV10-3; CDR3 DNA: TGTGCCACCACAGGGTTCGGCACAGATACGCAGTATTTT; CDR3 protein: CATTGFGTDTQYF
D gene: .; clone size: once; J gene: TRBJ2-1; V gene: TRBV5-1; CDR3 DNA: TGCGCCAGCAGCGGCGGGACGGCCGACAACAATGAGCAGTTCTTC; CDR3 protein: CASSGGTADNNEQFF
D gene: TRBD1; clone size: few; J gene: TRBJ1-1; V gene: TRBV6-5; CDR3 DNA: TGTGCCAGACGGGACAGGGGACAGGTGTGCACTGAAGCTTTCTTT; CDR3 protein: CARRDRGQVCTEAFF
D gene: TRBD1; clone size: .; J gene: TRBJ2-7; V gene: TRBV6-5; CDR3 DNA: TGTGCCAGCAAGAAGGGGACAGCGACCTACGAGCAGTACTTC; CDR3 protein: CASKKGTATYEQYF
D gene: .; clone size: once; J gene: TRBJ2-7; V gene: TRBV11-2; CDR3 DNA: TGTGCCAGCAGCTTAGTCCCTAGCTTTCCCTACGAGCAGTACTTC; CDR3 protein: CASSLVPSFPYEQYF
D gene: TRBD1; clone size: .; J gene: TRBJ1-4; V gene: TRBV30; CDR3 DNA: TGTGCCTGGAGTGGCGGGACAGTCGGCGCTAATGAAAAACTGTTTTTT; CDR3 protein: CAWSGGTVGANEKLFF
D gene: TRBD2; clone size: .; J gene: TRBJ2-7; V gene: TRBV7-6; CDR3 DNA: TGTGCCAGCAGCTTAGGGGGGACTAGCGGAACCTACGAGCAGTACTTC; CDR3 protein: CASSLGGTSGTYEQYF
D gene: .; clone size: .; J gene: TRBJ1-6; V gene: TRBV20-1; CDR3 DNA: TGCAGTGCGGGAGACCAGAGACGACTCCACTTT; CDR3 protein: CSAGDQRRLHF
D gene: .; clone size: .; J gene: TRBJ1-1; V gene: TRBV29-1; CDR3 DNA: TGCAGCGGAACACGGGGAATGAACACTGAAGCTTTCTTT; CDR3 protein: CSGTRGMNTEAFF
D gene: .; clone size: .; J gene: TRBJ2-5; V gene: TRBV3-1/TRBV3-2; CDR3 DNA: TGTGCCAGCAGCCAAGGGGGGCAGTCAACGCACCAAGAGACCCAGTACTTC; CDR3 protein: CASSQGGQSTHQETQYF
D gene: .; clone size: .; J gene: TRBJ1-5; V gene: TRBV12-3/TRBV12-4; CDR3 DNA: TGTGCCAGCAGTTTAGATGGACAGCTGCCCCAGCATTTT; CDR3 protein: CASSLDGQLPQHF
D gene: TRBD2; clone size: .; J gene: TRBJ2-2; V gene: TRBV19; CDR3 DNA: TGTGCCTCAACCGGGACTAGCGGATTGGGTGGCACCGGGGAGCTGTTTTTT; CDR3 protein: CASTGTSGLGGTGELFF
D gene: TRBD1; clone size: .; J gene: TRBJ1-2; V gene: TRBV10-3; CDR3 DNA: TGTGCCATCAGACCGGGACAGGGGGTTTATGGCTACACCTTC; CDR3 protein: CAIRPGQGVYGYTF